Listed below are T cell receptor beta chains from one sample, sequenced in a study of cytomegalovirus exposure and HLA in healthy donors. Sequencing used immunoSEQ multiplex PCR; TCRdb keeps in-frame clones, though not all of them. The table has about 110,000 clones, 76% seen once. Specimen: PBMCs. These receptors all come from a woman aged 50 to 65 in good health and CMV-seropositive. Both conserved end residues are part of each CDR3.

j_gene,v_gene,CDR3aa
TRBJ2-7,TRBV10-1,CASTLEVAGEGEQYF
TRBJ2-1,TRBV13,CASSPGLAGPVREQFF
TRBJ1-2,TRBV6-5,CASSYSGGGAYGYTF
TRBJ1-1,TRBV7-3,CASSLRAGSFEAFF
TRBJ2-5,TRBV5-1,CASSLGSSGGWETQYF
TRBJ2-1,TRBV10-3,CATHAGVSPYNEQFF
TRBJ1-2,TRBV6-5,CASSYRQGSVGYTF
TRBJ2-7,TRBV4-1,CASSQFGFGQSSYEQYF
TRBJ2-7,TRBV11-2,CASSFPPGLAYEQYF
TRBJ2-2,TRBV19,CASFPLAGTINTGELFF
TRBJ2-2,TRBV12-5,CASGLTPTRTTNTGELFF
TRBJ2-7,TRBV5-1,CASSLGASYEQYF
TRBJ2-3,TRBV29-1,CSVVRSTGTSGTDTQYF
TRBJ2-1,TRBV6-5,CASSLLAGGYNEQFF
TRBJ2-1,TRBV6-1,CASSVRTYYNEQFF
TRBJ1-4,TRBV2,CASTRQGASEKLFF
TRBJ2-3,TRBV29-1,CSVAGAYTDTQYF
TRBJ2-7,TRBV10-3,CAISEVVYYEQYF
TRBJ2-1,TRBV10-1,CASSDCRGSYNEQFF
TRBJ2-2,TRBV9,CASSVALNTGELFF
TRBJ1-5,TRBV7-8,CASSLVGSQPQHF
TRBJ2-5,TRBV2,CASSDLAGGETQYF
TRBJ2-2,TRBV9,CASSPSGGRTGELFF
TRBJ1-1,TRBV27,CASPGKRAFF
TRBJ1-1,TRBV29-1,CSAFTGSTEAFF